This T cell receptor beta chain is drawn from a study of CD8 T cells in ankylosing spondylitis. This clonotype came up many times. The antigen remains undetermined. Notes on the study in general: Significantly higher representation of disease-linked clones was reported for matched ankylosing spondylitis synovial fluid. Seemingly distinctive of ankylosing spondylitis blood was a TCR beta motif formed by eight highly homologous variants. Disease-linked clones were found to be CD8+ and relatively rare in peripheral blood.

V was trimmed by 0 bases and J by 2 bases, leaving 15 bases between them. The CDR3 is 17 residues long. CDR1 and CDR2 (germline): SGHAT, FQNNGV. Quantitative barcoded 5'-RACE was used to prepare TCR beta libraries. Using its own MiXCR run on the 5' RACE reads, TCRdb lists one record per CDR3 protein. The sample holds 200,000 or so distinct CDR3 sequences, approximately 12% seen once. The clonotype comes from a female donor with ankylosing spondylitis or in good health (not recorded which). The sequencing sample was made of blood, either unsorted or a sorted T cell fraction (not recorded which). This sequence joins TRBV11-2 and TRBJ2-3; D call uncertain. CDR3 nucleotide sequence: TGTGCCAGCAGCTTAGACCAGCCGATCTACAACACAGATACGCAGTATTTT. Its protein is CASSLDQPIYNTDTQYF.